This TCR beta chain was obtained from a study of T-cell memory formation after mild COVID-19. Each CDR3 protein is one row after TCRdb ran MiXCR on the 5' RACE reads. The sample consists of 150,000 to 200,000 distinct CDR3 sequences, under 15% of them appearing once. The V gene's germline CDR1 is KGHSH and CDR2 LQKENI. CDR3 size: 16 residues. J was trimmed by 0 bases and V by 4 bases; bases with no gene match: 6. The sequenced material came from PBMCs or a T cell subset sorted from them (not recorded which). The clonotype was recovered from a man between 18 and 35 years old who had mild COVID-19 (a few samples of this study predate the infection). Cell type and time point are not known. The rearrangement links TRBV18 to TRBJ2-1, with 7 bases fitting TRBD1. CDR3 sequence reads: CASSLNRGSSYNEQFF. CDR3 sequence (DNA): TGTGCCAGCTCACTAAACAGGGGCTCCTCCTACAATGAGCAGTTCTTC.